The T cell receptor beta chain under discussion was sequenced for a study of blood T cell repertoires in COVID-19. Study-level information: Samples representing acute and convalescent COVID-19 were sourced from the United States, Italy and Spain.

This clone was recorded only once. This study enrolled people aged roughly 18 to 100 from around 25 US geographic areas. Clinical history reported by participants formed the basis on which cohorts were assigned. This CDR3 region has 14 residues. Germline loops: CDR1 ENHRY, CDR2 SYGVKD. V lost 3 bases and J lost 6, with 11 bases in between. Original handling: Counts of nucleated cells, estimated from reference gene primer amplification, were obtained. Libraries were prepared by immunoSEQ multiplex PCR; TCRdb keeps only in-frame clonotypes and omits some of them. The D gene and trimming were derived from the DNA, and the V and J assignments and clone size from that table. The repertoire holds just over 300,000 clones, with 80% to 90% as singletons.

V usage is TRBV10-3 and J usage is TRBJ2-2, with D perhaps matching TRBD1 (5 bases). This TCR was sampled from a man aged 25-40 years who had recovered from COVID-19. The specimen sequenced was PBMCs or T cells enriched from blood (not recorded which). CDR3 in DNA: TGTGCCATCAGTGACGGTCAGGGTGCCGGGGAGCTGTTTTTT. Amino acid sequence: CAISDGQGAGELFF.